This T cell receptor (beta chain) came from a study of cytomegalovirus exposure and HLA in healthy donors. Across the study: In a later analysis, it was reported that the 110 or so validation repertoires had been produced on the same platform as the 670 or so repertoires belonging to the first cohort.

On this clone itself: No antigen is known for it.

Trimming cost V 5 bases and J 3 bases; bases outside gene matches: 6. The germline V gene encodes CDR1 SGHNT and CDR2 YENEEA. CDR3 size: 14 residues. General study points: For cytomegalovirus status, the classifier reportedly gave diagnoses with high specificity and sensitivity.

TCRdb keeps only in-frame clones here, not all; method: immunoSEQ multiplex PCR. The sample has about 150,000 clones, roughly 90% seen once; the top ten hold 20% to 25%. The specimen was PBMCs. The V call is TRBV11-3, the J call TRBJ2-5, with 7 positions matching TRBD1. The sequence was collected from a man aged 18 to 35 in good health and CMV-seropositive. CDR3 bases: TGTGCCAGCAGCGATCCCGGGACAGAAGAGACCCAGTACTTC. It yields the protein CASSDPGTEETQYF.